This note documents a single T cell receptor beta chain sequence. The antigen is not known. One junction end does not reproduce the germline sequence, and a read error may be involved. Germline V gene data show CDR1 as SGHKS and CDR2 as YYEKEE (reference sequence). The length of the CDR3 is 15 residues. These data come from a study of neurological immune-mediated disorders. General observations from the study: Private repertoires in all groups were suggested by the finding that expanded clones across subjects shared no CDR3 amino acid sequences. Healthy controls had more TCR clonal expansion than multiple sclerosis, which showed the least, whereas HTLV-1-associated myelopathy showed the most.

The unsorted libraries had their origin in 2 million PBMCs stored at -80 C. Synthesis of cDNA was carried out by template-switch 5'RACE. The reaction used 10-nucleotide random UMIs. TCRdb processed the 5' RACE reads anew with MiXCR; each CDR3 protein has one entry. The sample includes tens of thousands of distinct CDR3 sequences, approximately 10% of them seen just once. The specimen was PBMCs. The receptor was isolated from a man in his 60s in good health. The chain employs TRBV5-5 and TRBJ2-6, with D tentatively TRBD1 or TRBD2 (5 bases each). The CDR3 region is CASSVGVYGANVLNF. CDR3 coding DNA: TGTGCCAGCAGCGTGGGGGTCTATGGGGCCAACGTCCTGAATTTC.